This T cell receptor beta chain was retrieved from a study of PD-L1 blockade in urothelial cancer. Some clones are missing from TCRdb's copy, which holds only in-frame ones; the method was immunoSEQ multiplex PCR. In the table there are around 100,000 clones, about 85% of which are singletons. Study-wide findings and caveats: A below-median TCR clonality in blood before treatment predicted better survival.

As regards this clone: Antigen: not known.

The CDR3 consists of 11 residues. V gave up 5 bases and J gave up 5 bases, with 6 bases separating them. The V gene's germline CDR1 is SEHNR and CDR2 FQNEAQ (reference sequence). The chain couples TRBV7-9 to TRBJ1-2; D gene unclear. Specimen: PBMCs, collected around atezolizumab (anti-PD-L1) treatment. The sequence derives from a man aged 50 or older with urothelial cancer. CDR3: CASSPLYGYTF. In DNA form, the CDR3 reads TGTGCCAGCAGCCCACTATATGGCTACACCTTC.